This TCR beta chain stems from a study of T cells in Graves' hyperthyroidism and ophthalmopathy. The study, taken as a whole, reports: Separation of ophthalmopathy from stable hyperthyroidism was achieved by a 13 V-J model.

V lost 4 bases, J lost 5 bases, and 4 bases stayed unmatched. The CDR3 spans 14 residues. Looked up from germline, CDR1 is SGHRS and CDR2 is YFSETQ. As for this clonotype: Its antigen remains unknown.

Amplified TCR beta CDR3 regions came from RNA transcripts. HTBI primers were used for first-round RT-PCR of the TCR CDR3. TCRdb analysed the multiplex PCR reads with MiXCR anew, one entry per CDR3 protein. The sample carries about 480,000 distinct CDR3 sequences, 13% to 15% recorded once. Source material for PBMCs was 9 to 10 ml fresh peripheral blood. The TCR sequence derives from a woman under 30 with Graves' hyperthyroidism. Sample: blood. V and J are TRBV5-1 and TRBJ2-3, with TRBD2 matching over 10 bases. CDR3 residues: CASSRSGGIDTQYF. CDR3 nucleotide sequence: TGCGCCAGCAGCCGTAGCGGGGGGATAGATACGCAGTATTTT.